This T cell receptor (beta chain) was recorded in a study of blood T cells in healthy people across ages. Study-level points and caveats: Across the age range, TCR beta diversity per million T cells fell in a roughly linear way. Diversity was higher, and naive CD4+ cells more numerous, in long-lived donors than in aged donors.

Per the germline V gene, CDR1 is MNHEY and CDR2 is SMNVEV (reference sequence). This CDR3 has 11 residues. With V trimmed by 2 bases and J by 13 bases, 3 bases remained unmatched. PCR was performed a second time for about 7 to 11 cycles using a sample-barcoded 5' primer and a J-beta primer mix. A template-switch adaptor that had 12 random nucleotides put a tag on each cDNA molecule. TCRdb redid the calling of the 5' RACE reads with MiXCR, one entry per CDR3 protein. The sample holds roughly 800,000 distinct CDR3 sequences, 58% seen once. Details on this clonotype: What it binds is unknown.

Every sample gave at least 5.5 micrograms of total RNA when it was extracted. The sequencing input was blood. The receptor was isolated from a man younger than 45 in good health. V and J are TRBV27 and TRBJ2-3, with 7 bases matching TRBD1. CDR3 sequence reads: CASSLGDREYF. The CDR3 nucleotides are TGTGCCAGCAGTTTAGGGGACAGAGAGTATTTT.